This T cell receptor beta chain appears in the sequencing data of a study of cytomegalovirus exposure and HLA in healthy donors. PCR involved 60 Vbeta and 13 Jbeta primers. Clones were sequenced by immunoSEQ multiplex PCR, and TCRdb holds only the in-frame ones, with some missing. The sample lists roughly 100,000 clones; approximately 80% were seen once. Germline V lookup: CDR1 SEHNR, CDR2 FQNEAQ (reference sequence). This CDR3 has 14 residues. Trimming took off 5 bases at V and 12 bases at J, with 20 bases between the two ends. The chain uses TRBV7-9 and TRBJ2-1, with a possible D match to TRBD2 (6 bases). The sequence was collected from a male donor in good health and CMV-seropositive. The material sequenced was PBMCs. The DNA of the CDR3 is TGTGCCAGCAGCCTCGGACTACCCCAATCCGGGCAGTTCTTC. Translated: CASSLGLPQSGQFF.